The next 9 T cell receptor beta chains were all read from a single sample in a study of T cells expressing NK-cell markers. After re-calling the 5' RACE reads, TCRdb lists one entry per CDR3 protein, DNA absent. This table holds some 440,000 distinct CDR3 sequences. What was sequenced was blood T cells: a sorted CD56 or NKG2C T cell subset, CD4+ or CD8+ T cells, or bulk PBMC T cells (not recorded which). Receptors were obtained from a woman in her forties or fifties in good health.

The chain carries TRBV15 and TRBJ1-1. The germline gives CDR1 LNHNV, CDR2 YYDKDF (reference sequence). The CDR3 is made up of 16 amino acids. This CDR3 reads CATSREEGRVDTEAFF.

The CDR3 sequence is CASSSPARRYEQFF. The chain joins TRBV11-3 to TRBJ2-1; the TRBD1 assignment by TCRdb is unverifiable without DNA. The CDR3 is 14 residues long. CDR1 is SGHNT, CDR2 YENEEA, per germline.

V is TRBV11-2 and J is TRBJ1-1. The CDR3 sequence is 12 residues long. Germline values: CDR1 SGHAT, CDR2 FQNNGV. CDR3: CASSLSRNGAFF.

The chain joins TRBV6-6 to TRBJ2-7; TCRdb's D call of TRBD2 is untestable without DNA. This CDR3 is 12 amino acids long. Germline V CDR1 and CDR2: MNHNY, SVGAGI (reference sequence). The CDR3 here is CASSGLAYEQYF.

J is TRBJ1-4 and V is TRBV28. The CDR3 covers 15 residues. Germline V lookup: CDR1 MDHEN, CDR2 SYDVKM. CDR3 sequence reads: CASSFLGTTNEKLFF. Looking up the rest from reference TRBV28 and TRBJ1-4 gives the full variable domain: DVKVTQSSRYLVKRTGEKVFLECVQDMDHENMFWYRQDPGLGLRLIYFSYDVKMKEKGDIPEGYSVSREKKERFSLILESASTNQTSMYLCASSFLGTTNEKLFFGSGTQLSVL.

The chain carries TRBV19 and TRBJ1-3; TCRdb designates TRBD1, a call that cannot be tested without DNA. The CDR3 contains 16 residues. The germline gives CDR1 LNHDA, CDR2 SQIVND (reference sequence). The CDR3 reads CASSATGVSPGNTIYF.

V usage is TRBV3-1 and J usage is TRBJ2-3; with no DNA, the TCRdb D assignment of TRBD1 cannot be verified. The CDR3 length is 16 residues. Germline CDR1 LGHDT, CDR2 YNNKEL (reference sequence). This CDR3 reads CASSQARLRLKDTQYF.

This sequence joins TRBV6-6 and TRBJ1-1; TCRdb selects TRBD1, and the lack of DNA leaves this call unchecked. The CDR3 length is 15 residues. Germline loops: CDR1 MNHNY, CDR2 SVGAGI (reference sequence). CDR3 amino acids: CASSAQGVRNTEAFF.

The chain carries TRBV4-1 and TRBJ1-2; lacking DNA, the TRBD1 call made by TCRdb goes unchecked. There are 18 residues in the CDR3. Germline assignment: CDR1 MGHRA and CDR2 YSYEKL. This CDR3 reads CASSQGVLGTGRGQGYTF.